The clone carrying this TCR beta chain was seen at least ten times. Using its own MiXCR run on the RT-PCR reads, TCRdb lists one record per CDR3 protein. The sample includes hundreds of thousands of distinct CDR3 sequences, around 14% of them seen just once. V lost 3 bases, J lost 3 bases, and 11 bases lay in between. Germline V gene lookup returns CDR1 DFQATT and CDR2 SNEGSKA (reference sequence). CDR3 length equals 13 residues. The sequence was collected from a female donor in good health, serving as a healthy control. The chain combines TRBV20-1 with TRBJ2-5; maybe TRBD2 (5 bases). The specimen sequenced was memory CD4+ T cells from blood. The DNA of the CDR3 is TGCAGTGCTAGTACCCGAGCGGAAGAGACCCAGTACTTC. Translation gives CSASTRAEETQYF.